The next 14 T cell receptor beta chains were all read from a single sample in a study of Ad26.COV2.S vaccination and SARS-CoV-2 variants. The repertoire was sequenced with immunoSEQ multiplex PCR; TCRdb's copy has only in-frame clones and lacks some. The data hold just over 350,000 clones, with about 92% observed a single time. The sample here was peripheral blood, taken after recovery from COVID-19. Source of these receptors: a human donor who had recovered from COVID-19.

This chain links TRBV5-5 with TRBJ1-4; D perhaps matches TRBD1 (6 bases). Germline assignment: CDR1 SGHKS and CDR2 YYEKEE (reference sequence). V was shortened by 0 bases and J by 5 bases, with 14 bases between the two germline ends. The CDR3 consists of 16 residues. CDR3 sequence reads: CASSLVDDRLNEKLFF. The CDR3 DNA is TGTGCCAGCAGCTTGGTCGACGACAGGCTAAATGAAAAACTGTTTTTT.

DNA for the CDR3: TGCAGCGCTTCAGGGGGCCGGGGCTACACCTTC. This translates into CSASGGRGYTF. The chain has TRBV29-1 and TRBJ1-2, with 8 bases aligning to TRBD1. The V gene end was trimmed by 7 bases and the J gene end by 8 bases; junction bases not matched to a gene: 6. CDR1 and CDR2 from the germline V gene are SQVTM and ANQGSEA. The CDR3 consists of 11 residues.

This sequence joins TRBV12-3 or TRBV12-4 and TRBJ2-3; no clear D. The CDR3 consists of 13 residues. V was shortened by 2 bases and J by 0 bases, with 3 bases between the two germline ends. CDR3 sequence reads: CASSLKSTDTQYF. CDR3 sequence (DNA): TGTGCCAGCAGTTTAAAAAGCACAGATACGCAGTATTTT.

The chain links TRBV9 to TRBJ1-2; 9 bases fit TRBD1. CDR3 size: 14 residues. The J segment lost 8 bases and the V segment lost 4 bases, leaving 9 bases of the junction unmatched. Germline CDR1 and CDR2: SGDLS and YYNGEE. CDR3 DNA sequence: TGTGCCAGCAGCATCGAGGACAGGGGCGGAGGCTACACCTTC. It specifies CASSIEDRGGGYTF.

This clone has only one observation. This chain uses TRBV10-2 with TRBJ1-2, with a weak D call TRBD1 (5 bases). CDR1 WSHSY and CDR2 SAAADI come from the germline V gene. The V end was cut by 5 bases, the J end by 5 bases, with 9 bases between. The length of the CDR3 is 12 residues. Here the CDR3 reads CASSRDPYGYTF. In DNA form, the CDR3 reads TGCGCCAGCAGTCGGGACCCATATGGCTACACCTTC.

The chain uses TRBV29-1 and TRBJ1-1, with D maybe TRBD1 (5 bases). The length of the CDR3 is 15 residues. Germline V CDR1 and CDR2: SQVTM, ANQGSEA. Trimming removed 0 bases from V and 1 base from J, with 12 bases in between. CDR3 DNA: TGCAGCGTTGAAGATGTAGGGGCACCGAACACTGAAGCTTTCTTT. Translation gives CSVEDVGAPNTEAFF.

Turning to this clone: The same CDR3 can be traced to other DNA sequences in this sample. The V call is TRBV29-1, the J call TRBJ1-2; tentative D call: TRBD1 (5 bases). This CDR3 spans 13 amino acids. V was cut by 2 bases and J by 4 bases, with 11 bases left in between. CDR1 and CDR2 from the germline V gene are SQVTM and ANQGSEA. The CDR3 loop is CSVEQGASYGYTF. The CDR3 DNA follows: TGCAGCGTTGAACAAGGGGCAAGCTATGGCTACACCTTC.

The chain combines TRBV19 with TRBJ1-4; TRBD1 aligns across 9 bases. Germline CDR1 is LNHDA and CDR2 is SQIVND (reference sequence). V shed 5 bases and J 8 bases; nucleotides not matched to a gene: 9. This CDR3 has 15 residues. CDR3 DNA: TGTGCCAGTAGTCCGGGACAGGGAAGGAACGAAAAACTGTTTTTT. This sequence encodes CASSPGQGRNEKLFF. The variable domain in full, completed from reference TRBV19 and TRBJ1-4, reads DGGITQSPKYLFRKEGQNVTLSCEQNLNHDAMYWYRQDPGQGLRLIYYSQIVNDFQKGDIAEGYSVSREKKESFPLTVTSAQKNPTAFYLCASSPGQGRNEKLFFGSGTQLSVL.

This clone has only one observation. The rearrangement uses TRBV5-4 and TRBJ2-2; tentative D call: TRBD1 (6 bases). This CDR3 spans 16 amino acids. Germline V CDR1 and CDR2: SGHNT, YYREEE (reference sequence). The V end lost 5 bases, the J end lost 3 bases, and 17 bases lay between the germline ends. CDR3 sequence reads: CASRPNRAVDTGELFF. In nucleotides, the CDR3 is TGTGCCAGCAGACCGAACAGGGCGGTGGACACCGGGGAGCTGTTTTTT.

The chain carries TRBV7-6 and TRBJ1-6; D is ambiguous. CDR1 is SGHVS, CDR2 FNYEAQ, per germline. This CDR3 spans 15 amino acids. Trimming left V 2 bases short and J 5 bases short, with 10 bases between. For the CDR3, the DNA is TGTGCCAGCAGCTTAATCAGAGGGAATAATTCACCCCTCCACTTT. This translates into CASSLIRGNNSPLHF.

This clone was detected only a few times. V and J are TRBV11-3 and TRBJ1-6; 10 nucleotides agree with TRBD1. V was clipped by 3 bases and J by 5 bases; unmatched bases: 4. CDR1 SGHNT and CDR2 YENEEA come from the germline V gene. The length of the CDR3 is 16 residues. The CDR3 DNA follows: TGTGCCAGCAGCTTTAGGGGGACAGGGGATAATTCACCCCTCCACTTT. Translated: CASSFRGTGDNSPLHF.

The chain employs TRBV14 and TRBJ1-1, with 10 bases that match TRBD1. The germline gives CDR1 SGHDN, CDR2 FVKESK. The CDR3 covers 16 residues. The V and J ends lost 5 bases and 1 base, in that order; junction bases with no gene match: 7. Here the CDR3 DNA reads TGTGCCAGCAGCGCAAGGACAGGGGGTACGAACACTGAAGCTTTCTTT. As protein: CASSARTGGTNTEAFF.

The chain combines TRBV9 with TRBJ2-1; 9 bases fit TRBD2. The CDR3 covers 14 residues. Germline lookup yields CDR1 SGDLS and CDR2 YYNGEE. V trimming: 8 bases; J trimming: 5 bases; junction bases outside the gene matches: 8. In DNA, the CDR3 is TGTGCCAGTACCAGCGGGGGGACCCACAATGAGCAGTTCTTC. This translates into CASTSGGTHNEQFF. The entire variable domain, with the rest obtained from reference TRBV9 and TRBJ2-1, is as follows: DSGVTQTPKHLITATGQRVTLRCSPRSGDLSVYWYQQSLDQGLQFLIQYYNGEERAKGNILERFSAQQFPDLHSELNLSSLELGDSALYFCASTSGGTHNEQFFGPGTRLTVL.

This chain links TRBV7-9 with TRBJ1-2, with D maybe TRBD1 (5 bases). The germline V gene encodes CDR1 SEHNR and CDR2 FQNEAQ (reference sequence). CDR3 size: 15 residues. The V gene lost 0 bases and the J gene lost 6 bases, with 14 bases spanning the gap. For the CDR3, the DNA is TGTGCCAGCAGCTTAGCGCGGGGGGAAGTCCATGGCTACACCTTC. Protein product: CASSLARGEVHGYTF.